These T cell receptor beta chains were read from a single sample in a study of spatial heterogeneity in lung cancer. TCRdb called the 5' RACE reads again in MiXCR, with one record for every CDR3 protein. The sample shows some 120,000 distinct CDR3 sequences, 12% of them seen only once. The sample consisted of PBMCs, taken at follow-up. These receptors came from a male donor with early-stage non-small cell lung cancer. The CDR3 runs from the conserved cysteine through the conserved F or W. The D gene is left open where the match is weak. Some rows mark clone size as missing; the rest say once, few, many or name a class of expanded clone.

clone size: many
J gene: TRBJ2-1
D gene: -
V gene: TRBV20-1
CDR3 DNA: TGCAGTGCTAGAGCCCAGACGACATACAATGAGCAGTTCTTC
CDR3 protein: CSARAQTTYNEQFF

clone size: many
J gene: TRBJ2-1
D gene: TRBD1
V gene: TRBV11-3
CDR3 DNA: TGTGCCAGCAGCTCCACCGGGACAGGGGCGTACAATGAGCAGTTCTTC
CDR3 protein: CASSSTGTGAYNEQFF

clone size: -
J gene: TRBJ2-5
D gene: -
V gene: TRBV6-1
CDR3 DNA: TGTGCCACCGAGACAGGTGCTTGGGAGACCCAGTACTTC
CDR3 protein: CATETGAWETQYF

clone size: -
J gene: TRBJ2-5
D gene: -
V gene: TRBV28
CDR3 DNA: TGTGCCAGCCGGCGGGCGGGCGGAGGAACCCAGTACTTC
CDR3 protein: CASRRAGGGTQYF

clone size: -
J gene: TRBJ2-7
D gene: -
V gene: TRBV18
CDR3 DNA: TGTGCCAGCTCACCACCTTATGAGTTTCAACCCTACGAGCAGTACTTC
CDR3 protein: CASSPPYEFQPYEQYF

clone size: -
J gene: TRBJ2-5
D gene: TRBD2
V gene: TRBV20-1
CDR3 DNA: TGCAGTGCTAGTACTAGCGTGGAGACCCAGTACTTC
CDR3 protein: CSASTSVETQYF

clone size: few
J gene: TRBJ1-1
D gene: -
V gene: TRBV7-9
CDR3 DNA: TGTGCCAGCAGTCTAGAGGGTCCAAACACTGAAGCTTTCTTT
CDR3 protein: CASSLEGPNTEAFF

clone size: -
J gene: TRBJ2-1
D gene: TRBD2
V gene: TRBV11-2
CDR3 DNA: TGTGCCAGCAGCTTTCCCGGGACTAGCTCCTACAATGAGCAGTTCTTC
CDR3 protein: CASSFPGTSSYNEQFF

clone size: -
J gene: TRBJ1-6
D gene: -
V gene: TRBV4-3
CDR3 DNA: TGCGCCAGCAGCCAAGATGATCCCAGGAGTTCACCCCTCCACTTT
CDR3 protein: CASSQDDPRSSPLHF

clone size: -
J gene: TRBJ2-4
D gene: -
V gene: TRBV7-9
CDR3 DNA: TGTGCCAGCAGCTTAGGGACAGAAGCCAAAAACATTCAGTACTTC
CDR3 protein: CASSLGTEAKNIQYF

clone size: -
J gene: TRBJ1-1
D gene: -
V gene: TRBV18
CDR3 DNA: TGTGCCAGCTCACCACTTTGGACGAACACTGAAGCTTTCTTT
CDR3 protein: CASSPLWTNTEAFF

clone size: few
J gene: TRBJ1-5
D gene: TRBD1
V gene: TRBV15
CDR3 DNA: TGTGCCACCAGCAGAGACCCCCAGGGGGCCGCTCAGCCCCAGCATTTT
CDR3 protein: CATSRDPQGAAQPQHF

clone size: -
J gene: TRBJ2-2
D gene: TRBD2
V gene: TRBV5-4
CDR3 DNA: TGTGCCAGCAGCTTCCTTTTAGCGGGCACCGGGGAGCTGTTTTTT
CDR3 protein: CASSFLLAGTGELFF

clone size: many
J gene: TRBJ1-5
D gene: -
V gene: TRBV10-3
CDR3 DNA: TGTGCCATCAGTGCGGACAGAAGCAATCAGCCCCAGCATTTT
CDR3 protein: CAISADRSNQPQHF

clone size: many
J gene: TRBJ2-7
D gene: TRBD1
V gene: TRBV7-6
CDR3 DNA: TGTGCCAGCAGTTCCTCGGGACAGGGGACGGGGGAGCAGTACTTC
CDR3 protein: CASSSSGQGTGEQYF

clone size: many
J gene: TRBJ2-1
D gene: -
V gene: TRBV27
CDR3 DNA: TGTGCCAGCAGTTTAGTCGTCCGAATCGGGGCCTACAATGAGCAGTTCTTC
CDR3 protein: CASSLVVRIGAYNEQFF

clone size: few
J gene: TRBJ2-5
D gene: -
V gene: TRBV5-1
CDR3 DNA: TGCGCCAGCTCCGGGGGAGGTCAAGAGACCCAGTACTTC
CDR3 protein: CASSGGGQETQYF

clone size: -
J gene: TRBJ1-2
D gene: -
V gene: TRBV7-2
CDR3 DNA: TGTGCCAGCAGCCTAGCAGGGTCCTATGGCTACACCTTC
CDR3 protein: CASSLAGSYGYTF

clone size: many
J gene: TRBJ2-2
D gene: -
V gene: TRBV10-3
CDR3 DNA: TGTGCCATCAGTTCCGGACCCGAGGAGCTGTTTTTT
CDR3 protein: CAISSGPEELFF

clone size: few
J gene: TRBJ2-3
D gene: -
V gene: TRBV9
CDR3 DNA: TGTGCCAGCAGCGTAGCTCCATTGTATGGCACAGATACGCAGTATTTT
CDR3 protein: CASSVAPLYGTDTQYF

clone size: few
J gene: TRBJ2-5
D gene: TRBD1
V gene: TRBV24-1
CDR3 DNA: TGTGCCACCAGTGATTCGGGGACAGGGGTTTACGAGACCCAGTACTTC
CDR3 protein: CATSDSGTGVYETQYF

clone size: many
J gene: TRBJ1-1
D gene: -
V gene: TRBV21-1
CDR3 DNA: TGTGCCAGCAGCCCGGGGGAGGGTAGCACTGAAGCTTTCTTT
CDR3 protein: CASSPGEGSTEAFF

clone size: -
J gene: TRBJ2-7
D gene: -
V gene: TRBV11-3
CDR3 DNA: TGTGCCAGCAGCATCCAAAGCGTAAGCTCCTACGAGCAGTACTTC
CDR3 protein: CASSIQSVSSYEQYF

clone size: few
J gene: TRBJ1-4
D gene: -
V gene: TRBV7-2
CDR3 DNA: TGTGCCAGCAGCTTTGGGCCCCTTAATGAAAAACTGTTTTTT
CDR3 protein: CASSFGPLNEKLFF

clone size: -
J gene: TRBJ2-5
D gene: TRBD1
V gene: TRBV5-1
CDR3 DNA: TGCGCCAGCAGCGATTCGACAGGGGGCACAGAGACCCAGTACTTC
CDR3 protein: CASSDSTGGTETQYF

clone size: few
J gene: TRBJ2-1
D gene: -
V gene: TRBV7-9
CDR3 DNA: TGTGCCAGCAGCGCCGTGAGAGGTGAGCAGTTCTTC
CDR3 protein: CASSAVRGEQFF

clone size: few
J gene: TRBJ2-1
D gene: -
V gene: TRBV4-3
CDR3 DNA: TGCGCCAGCAGCCAAGTGTGGGGCTTGGGCCTATTATATGAGCAGTTCTTC
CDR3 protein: CASSQVWGLGLLYEQFF

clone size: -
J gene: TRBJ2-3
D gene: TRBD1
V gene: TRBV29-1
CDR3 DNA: TGCAGCGTTGAAAGGGGGCGGCTAGATACGCAGTATTTT
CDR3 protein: CSVERGRLDTQYF

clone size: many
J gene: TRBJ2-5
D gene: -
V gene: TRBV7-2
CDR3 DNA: TGTGCCAGCAGCTCAGAGACCCAGTACTTC
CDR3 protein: CASSSETQYF

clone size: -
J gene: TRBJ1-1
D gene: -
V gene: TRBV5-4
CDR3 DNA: TGTGCCAGCAGCTTAGGTCAGGGGCCCCACTCTGAAGCTTTCTTT
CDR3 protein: CASSLGQGPHSEAFF

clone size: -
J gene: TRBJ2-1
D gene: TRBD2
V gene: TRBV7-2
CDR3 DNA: TGTGTCAGCAGCTTGCGACTAGCGGATTCGGGCGGGCAGTTCTTC
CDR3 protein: CVSSLRLADSGGQFF

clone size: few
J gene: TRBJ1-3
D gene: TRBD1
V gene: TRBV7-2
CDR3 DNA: TGTGCCAGCAGCCCACAGGGGTTCTCGTCTGGAAACACCATATATTTT
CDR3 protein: CASSPQGFSSGNTIYF

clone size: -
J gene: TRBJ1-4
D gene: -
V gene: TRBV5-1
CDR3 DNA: TGCGCCAGCAGCTTGAGAACGGAAGGGGAAAAACTGTTTTTT
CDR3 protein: CASSLRTEGEKLFF

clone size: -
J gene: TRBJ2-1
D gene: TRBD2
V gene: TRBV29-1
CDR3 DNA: TGCAGCGTTGCCGAGATAGCGGGGGCCTACAATGAGCAGTTCTTC
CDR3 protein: CSVAEIAGAYNEQFF

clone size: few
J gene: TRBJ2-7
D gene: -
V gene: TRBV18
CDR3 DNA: TGTGCCAGTGGCAGGGACCTCTACGAGCAGTACTTC
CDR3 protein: CASGRDLYEQYF

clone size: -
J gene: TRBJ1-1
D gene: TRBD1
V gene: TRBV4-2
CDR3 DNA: TGTGCCAGCAGCCAAGATCGACAGGGCGAAGGGAACACTGAAGCTTTCTTT
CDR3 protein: CASSQDRQGEGNTEAFF

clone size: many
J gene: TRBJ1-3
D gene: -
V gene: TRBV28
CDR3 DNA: TGTGCCAGCAGTTTTAGGCGTTCCCTGTCCACCATATATTTT
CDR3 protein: CASSFRRSLSTIYF

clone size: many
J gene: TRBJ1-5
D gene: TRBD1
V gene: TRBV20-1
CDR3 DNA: TGCAGCCCCACGCTAACAACAGGGGGCTCACGGCAGCCCCAGCATTTT
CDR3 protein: CSPTLTTGGSRQPQHF

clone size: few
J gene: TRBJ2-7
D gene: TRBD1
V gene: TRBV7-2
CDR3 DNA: TGTGCCAGCACAGCCTCCGGGACAGGGGTATACGAGCAGTACTTC
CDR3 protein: CASTASGTGVYEQYF

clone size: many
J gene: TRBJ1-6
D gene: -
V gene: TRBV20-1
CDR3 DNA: TGCAGTGCTAGCCTGCGCGGCTCACCCCTCCACTTT
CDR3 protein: CSASLRGSPLHF

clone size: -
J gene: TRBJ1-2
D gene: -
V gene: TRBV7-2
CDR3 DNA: TGTGCCAGCAGACTAGCGGGGGGCCTCTATGGCTACACCTTC
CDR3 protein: CASRLAGGLYGYTF

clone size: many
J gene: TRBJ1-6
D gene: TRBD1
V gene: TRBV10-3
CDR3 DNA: TGTGCCATTTCACAGGGGGCTAATAATTCACCCCTCCACTTT
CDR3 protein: CAISQGANNSPLHF

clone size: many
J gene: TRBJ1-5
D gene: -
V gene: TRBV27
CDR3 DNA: TGTGCCAGCAGTTTCAATGACAGAAATCAGCCCCAGCATTTT
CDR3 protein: CASSFNDRNQPQHF

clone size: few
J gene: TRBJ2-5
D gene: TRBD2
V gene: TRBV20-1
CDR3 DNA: TGCAGTCCACTAGCGGGCCCAGAGACCCAGTACTTC
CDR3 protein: CSPLAGPETQYF

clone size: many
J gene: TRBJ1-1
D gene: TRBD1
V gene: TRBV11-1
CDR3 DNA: TGTGCCAGCAGTTCTACGGACAGGGATTTTGACGCTTTCTTT
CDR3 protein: CASSSTDRDFDAFF

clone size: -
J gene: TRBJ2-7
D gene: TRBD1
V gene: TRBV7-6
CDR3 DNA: TGTGCCAGCAGCTTGACAGGGAAGGTCTACGAGCAGTACTTC
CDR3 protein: CASSLTGKVYEQYF